The clone carrying this T cell receptor beta chain was seen many times. The antigen remains undetermined. One entry per CDR3 protein, called by TCRdb with MiXCR from the 5' RACE reads. The sample has 20,000 or so distinct CDR3 sequences, about 3% seen once; the top ten hold more than 25%. The sample belongs to a study of spatial heterogeneity in lung cancer. In the study overall: The average count in raw reads for each unique TCR and UMI combination exceeded eight appearances. Points from the study as a whole: Detection of ubiquitous tumor TCRs in blood was higher at resection than follow-up.

Trimming shortened V by 4 bases and J by 4 bases, and 17 bases separated the two germline ends. CDR1 is SGHRS, CDR2 YFSETQ, per germline. This CDR3 contains 15 residues. Stated time point: sample taken at primary tumor resection. Frozen PBMC, nontumor lung or tumor provided whole RNA, which was sequenced unsorted. The sample here was PBMCs, taken at surgery. The V call is TRBV5-1, the J call TRBJ1-1, with D possibly being TRBD1 (6 bases). This sequence originates from a female donor with early-stage non-small cell lung cancer. CDR3 coding DNA: TGCGCCAGCAGCCAGGAACAGGGCTGGGGCACTGAAGCTTTCTTT. It yields the protein CASSQEQGWGTEAFF. Full variable domain (outside the CDR3, taken from reference TRBV5-1 and TRBJ1-1): KAGVTQTPRYLIKTRGQQVTLSCSPISGHRSVSWYQQTPGQGLQFLFEYFSETQRNKGNFPGRFSGRQFSNSRSEMNVSTLELGDSALYLCASSQEQGWGTEAFFGQGTRLTVV.